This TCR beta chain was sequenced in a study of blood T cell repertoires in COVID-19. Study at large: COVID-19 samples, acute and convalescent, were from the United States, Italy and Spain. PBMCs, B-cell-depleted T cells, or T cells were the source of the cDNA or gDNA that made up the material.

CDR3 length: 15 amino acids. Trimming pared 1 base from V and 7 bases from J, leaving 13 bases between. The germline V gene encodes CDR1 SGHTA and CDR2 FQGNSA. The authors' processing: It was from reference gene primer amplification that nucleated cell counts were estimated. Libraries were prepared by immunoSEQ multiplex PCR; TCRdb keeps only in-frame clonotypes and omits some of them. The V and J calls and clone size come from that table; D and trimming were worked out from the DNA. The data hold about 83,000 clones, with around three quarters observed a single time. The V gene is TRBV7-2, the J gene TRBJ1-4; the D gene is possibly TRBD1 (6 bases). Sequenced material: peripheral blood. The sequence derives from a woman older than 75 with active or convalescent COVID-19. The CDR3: CASSLDGTRGEKLFF. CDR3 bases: TGTGCCAGCAGCTTAGACGGGACCAGGGGTGAAAAACTGTTTTTT.